One and the same sample provided the 18 T cell receptor beta chains below, sequenced in a study of early T cells in non-severe SARS-CoV-2 infection. TCRdb re-derived calls from the 5' RACE reads in MiXCR, one entry per CDR3 protein. The data show tens of thousands of distinct CDR3 sequences, 8% to 13% seen once. The sequencing input was whole blood. Receptors were obtained from an adult who was a healthcare worker with PCR-confirmed SARS-CoV-2 infection or an uninfected control (not recorded which).

The V gene is TRBV6-5, the J gene TRBJ2-1; 9 bases map to TRBD2. Germline-derived CDR1 and CDR2 are MNHEY and SVGAGI. The CDR3 totals 15 residues. Unmatched junction bases numbered 13, after V lost 8 bases and J lost 8 bases. This CDR3 reads CASAAPSGKVDEQFF. In nucleotides, the CDR3 is TGTGCCAGCGCCGCCCCTAGCGGGAAAGTCGATGAGCAGTTCTTC.

This clonotype was counted ten times or more. The chain employs TRBV5-1 and TRBJ1-2, with 7 bases aligning to TRBD1. Germline loops: CDR1 SGHRS, CDR2 YFSETQ. The trim removed 4 bases at V and 5 bases at J, leaving 11 bases unmatched. The length of the CDR3 is 15 residues. The CDR3 loop reads CASSPYSRDSYGYTF. The CDR3 DNA reads as TGCGCCAGCAGCCCCTACTCCCGGGACAGTTATGGCTACACCTTC.

The CDR3 region is CASSPDSLSGANVLTF. For the CDR3, the DNA is TGTGCCAGCTCACCCGACAGCCTCTCTGGGGCCAACGTCCTGACTTTC. The genes are TRBV18 and TRBJ2-6; tentative D call: TRBD1 (5 bases). The CDR3 loop spans 16 amino acids. V was trimmed by 3 bases and J by 0 bases, leaving 9 bases between them. Germline V gives CDR1 KGHSH, CDR2 LQKENI.

The chain couples TRBV7-9 to TRBJ1-1, with D hard to call. Per the germline V gene, CDR1 is SEHNR and CDR2 is FQNEAQ (reference sequence). The CDR3 has 12 amino acids. Trimming cost V 5 bases and J 9 bases, with 13 bases left between them. Here the CDR3 DNA reads TGTGCCAGCAGCCCCGAGCCGGCTAAAGCTTTCTTT. Its translation: CASSPEPAKAFF.

There are many counts of this clonotype. V usage is TRBV29-1 and J usage is TRBJ2-7; 8 bases match TRBD1. There are 15 residues in the CDR3. From germline, CDR1 is SQVTM and CDR2 ANQGSEA. After removal of 0 bases from V and 4 bases from J, the junction contained 8 bases not matched to a gene. The CDR3 DNA is TGCAGCGTTGAAGACTCAGTACAGGGGGGATACGAGCAGTACTTC. This encodes CSVEDSVQGGYEQYF.

This clonotype was recorded a few times. The V gene is TRBV11-2, the J gene TRBJ2-3; TRBD2 matches at 13 bases. In germline, CDR1 is SGHAT, CDR2 FQNNGV. CDR3 length equals 17 residues. J lost 5 bases, V lost 0 bases, and 5 bases had no gene match. The CDR3 sequence is CASSLDGLAGAQDTQYF. CDR3 DNA sequence: TGTGCCAGCAGCTTAGATGGACTAGCGGGAGCTCAAGATACGCAGTATTTT. Based on the CDR3 plus reference TRBV11-2 and TRBJ2-3, the full variable domain is EAGVAQSPRYKIIEKRQSVAFWCNPISGHATLYWYQQILGQGPKLLIQFQNNGVVDDSQLPKDRFSAERLKGVDSTLKIQPAKLEDSAVYLCASSLDGLAGAQDTQYFGPGTRLTVL.

The rearrangement joins TRBV5-1 to TRBJ1-1; TRBD1 might be the D (5 bases). Deletions cut 4 bases from V and 8 bases from J, with 15 bases between. The CDR3 contains 13 residues. Germline V gene lookup returns CDR1 SGHRS and CDR2 YFSETQ. The CDR3: CASSVSGRTEAFF. The CDR3, as DNA: TGCGCCAGCAGCGTGTCGGGACGGACAGAAGCTTTCTTT.

This clonotype appeared a few times. The chain combines TRBV7-9 with TRBJ2-7; 10 nucleotides align to TRBD1. CDR3 length: 15 residues. Germline CDR1 reads SEHNR; CDR2 reads FQNEAQ (reference sequence). J lost 1 base, V lost 5 bases, and 5 bases had no gene match. CDR3 region: CASSAPGQGSYEQYF. The CDR3, as DNA: TGTGCCAGCAGCGCTCCGGGACAGGGGTCCTACGAGCAGTACTTC.

This clonotype appeared a few times. The rearrangement uses TRBV20-1 and TRBJ2-3, with D unclear. Trimming removed 6 bases at V and 0 bases at J, with 10 bases between. Germline loops: CDR1 DFQATT, CDR2 SNEGSKA (reference sequence). This CDR3 is built from 13 residues. CDR3 protein: CSAPVRSTDTQYF. The CDR3 nucleotides read TGCAGTGCCCCCGTGAGGAGCACAGATACGCAGTATTTT.

Notes on this clonotype: One junction end does not reproduce the germline sequence, and a read error may be involved. This rearrangement joins TRBV4-1 to TRBJ2-5, with D possibly being TRBD1 or TRBD2 (6 bases each). CDR3 length: 14 residues. CDR1 is MGHRA, CDR2 YSYEKL, per germline. The CDR3 here is CASNQPQGGETQCF. CDR3 nucleotide sequence: TGCGCCAGCAACCAACCACAGGGAGGCGAGACCCAGTGCTTC.

The V and J genes are TRBV7-6 and TRBJ2-5; D is uncertain. This CDR3 region has 13 residues. Trimming took off 2 bases at V and 2 bases at J, with 6 bases between the two ends. Germline lookup yields CDR1 SGHVS and CDR2 FNYEAQ. The CDR3 coding sequence is TGTGCCAGCAGCTTATTCAGACAAGAGACCCAGTACTTC. It specifies CASSLFRQETQYF.

The chain recombines TRBV15 with TRBJ1-2; maybe TRBD1 (5 bases). The ends were cut back, 0 bases at V and 13 bases at J, with 12 bases in the middle. CDR3 length equals 12 residues. Germline CDR1 is LNHNV and CDR2 is YYDKDF (reference sequence). The CDR3 spells CATSRDLGQPTF. In DNA form, the CDR3 reads TGTGCCACCAGCAGAGATCTGGGGCAGCCCACCTTC.

In its sample, this clonotype was seen many times. The genes are TRBV5-5 and TRBJ1-6, with no clear D. Trimming took 0 bases from V and 6 from J, leaving 16 bases between them. Germline V gives CDR1 SGHKS, CDR2 YYEKEE (reference sequence). This CDR3 is 17 amino acids long. CDR3 in DNA: TGTGCCAGCAGCTTGGAGGGTTCCGAGGCGATTAATTCACCCCTCCACTTT. Translating gives CASSLEGSEAINSPLHF.

The chain combines TRBV7-9 with TRBJ1-4, with D perhaps TRBD1 (6 bases). CDR1 is SEHNR and CDR2 is FQNEAQ in the germline V gene (reference sequence). The CDR3 length is 17 residues. The V end was cut by 5 bases, the J end by 7 bases, with 23 bases between. This CDR3 is CASSPKGQGPSSEKLFF. Here the CDR3 DNA reads TGTGCCAGCAGCCCCAAGGGGCAGGGGCCGTCAAGTGAAAAACTGTTTTTT. Complete variable domain (other parts from reference TRBV7-9 and TRBJ1-4): DTGVSQNPRHKITKRGQNVTFRCDPISEHNRLYWYRQTLGQGPEFLTYFQNEAQLEKSRLLSDRFSAERPKGSFSTLEIQRTEQGDSAMYLCASSPKGQGPSSEKLFFGSGTQLSVL.

Many counts were recorded for this clonotype. This sequence joins TRBV29-1 and TRBJ1-1; D is unclear. The V end was cut by 8 bases, the J end by 1 base, with 11 bases between. CDR3 size: 12 residues. CDR1 and CDR2 from the germline V gene are SQVTM and ANQGSEA. Here the CDR3 DNA reads TGCAGCTTCCGAGATGGGAACACTGAAGCTTTCTTT. Translation gives CSFRDGNTEAFF.

The chain links TRBV14 to TRBJ2-1; the match to TRBD2 covers 7 bases. The CDR3 extends over 12 amino acids. The J segment lost 9 bases and the V segment lost 2 bases, leaving 1 base of the junction unmatched. Germline CDR1 is SGHDN and CDR2 is FVKESK. CDR3 sequence reads: CASSQRGVEQFF. In DNA form, the CDR3 reads TGTGCCAGCAGCCAACGGGGGGTTGAGCAGTTCTTC.

This clonotype was observed a handful of times. The V and J genes are TRBV10-3 and TRBJ1-2; no definite D call. Germline V gives CDR1 ENHRY, CDR2 SYGVKD. The CDR3 sequence is 13 residues long. The V end lost 0 bases, the J end lost 7 bases, and 9 bases lay between the germline ends. The CDR3 region is CAISESDGSGYTF. The CDR3 coding sequence is TGTGCCATCAGTGAGTCAGATGGGTCTGGCTACACCTTC.

In this sample, this clonotype turned up many times. The chain joins TRBV4-1 to TRBJ2-7; no definite D call. Germline CDR1 and CDR2: MGHRA and YSYEKL. The CDR3 loop spans 15 amino acids. V lost 5 bases to trimming and J lost 6 bases, with 20 bases between them. For the CDR3, the DNA is TGCGCCAGCAGCTCACGGACGGTACGGATGGGCGAGCAGTACTTC. Translation gives CASSSRTVRMGEQYF.